The rows below give T cell receptor beta chains drawn from one sample of a study of low-dose radiotherapy and immunotherapy resistance in tumors. TCRdb redid the calling of the reads with MiXCR, one entry per CDR3 protein. In the table there are tens of thousands of distinct CDR3 sequences, around 30% of which are singletons. The sample in question was PBMCs, obtained before treatment. All receptors derive from a female donor with ovarian cancer. Each CDR3 is given with its conserved first and last residue. A D gene is named only where the DNA matches it firmly. Clone size, where shown, is once, few, many, or a class for clones that have expanded.

>NA|NA|TRBV7-3|TRBJ2-1
TGTGCCAGCAGCTTAAGCTCGCGGGCGGGTGCGGGTGAGCAGTTCTTC
CASSLSSRAGAGEQFF
>TRBD1|NA|TRBV30|TRBJ1-5
TGTGCCTGGGGGACAGGTGATTATAGCAATCAGCCCCAGCATTTT
CAWGTGDYSNQPQHF
>NA|many|TRBV19|TRBJ2-7
TGTGCCAGTAGCCTCAGGGATGGCCGGGAGCAGTACTTC
CASSLRDGREQYF
>NA|many|TRBV7-9|TRBJ1-2
TGTGCCAGCAGCTTACAGGGAAATAACTATGGCTACACCTTC
CASSLQGNNYGYTF
>NA|many|TRBV5-1|TRBJ1-2
TGCGCCAGCAGCTTGGGGGGGCGCGACTATGGCTACACCTTC
CASSLGGRDYGYTF
>NA|many|TRBV29-1|TRBJ1-4
TGCAGCGCTTCCAGGGGAGAAGGAGAAAAACTGTTTTTT
CSASRGEGEKLFF
>NA|NA|TRBV6-6|TRBJ1-1
TGTGCCAGCAGTGGCGGTGCAGGGGTTTTGAACACTGAAGCTTTCTTT
CASSGGAGVLNTEAFF
>NA|many|TRBV29-1|TRBJ2-2
TGCAGCGTAACCGGACACATTGACACCGGGGAGCTGTTTTTT
CSVTGHIDTGELFF
>TRBD1|many|TRBV5-1|TRBJ2-1
TGCGCCAGCAGCTTGGGAGGACAGGGAATCTACAGTGAGCAGTTCTTC
CASSLGGQGIYSEQFF
>TRBD1|many|TRBV5-1|TRBJ2-6
TGCGCCAGCAGAAAGGGGACAGGGGCTGGGGCCAACGTCCTGACTTTC
CASRKGTGAGANVLTF
>TRBD1|NA|TRBV28|TRBJ2-7
TGTGCCAGCAGTTTAATAGGGACAGGGGCGAACGAGCAGTACTTC
CASSLIGTGANEQYF
>NA|many|TRBV4-3|TRBJ2-3
TGCGCCAGCGCTCGGGATTACTCCACAGATACGCAGTATTTT
CASARDYSTDTQYF
>NA|many|TRBV20-1|TRBJ2-5
TGCAGTGCTAGGAGCCCAACTGCCGGGGAGACCCAGTACTTC
CSARSPTAGETQYF
>NA|many|TRBV19|TRBJ1-1
TGTGCCAGTAGTATTACGGTGAACACTGAAGCTTTCTTT
CASSITVNTEAFF
>TRBD2|many|TRBV11-1|TRBJ2-1
TGTGCCAGCAGCTTCCTGGGGACTAGCGGGTCACATTACAATGAGCAGTTCTTC
CASSFLGTSGSHYNEQFF
>NA|few|TRBV2|TRBJ2-4
TGTGCCAGCAGTGAAGCTTTGGCCCGCCGAGCCAAAAACATTCAGTACTTC
CASSEALARRAKNIQYF
>NA|NA|TRBV14|TRBJ2-1
TGTGCCAGCAGCCGCATGGCAGCAGGCCCCCCCTACAATGAGCAGTTCTTC
CASSRMAAGPPYNEQFF
>NA|few|TRBV2|TRBJ1-5
TGTGCCAGCAGTGTCGGAGGGCAGCCCCAGCATTTT
CASSVGGQPQHF
>TRBD1|many|TRBV5-1|TRBJ1-2
TGCGCCAGCAGCTTGGACTCCCGCTTGGGGACAGGGGGCAATGGCTACACCTTC
CASSLDSRLGTGGNGYTF
>TRBD2|many|TRBV28|TRBJ2-7
TGTGCCAGCACCACCGGACTAGCGGCAAACTACGAGCAGTACTTC
CASTTGLAANYEQYF
>NA|many|TRBV10-3|TRBJ2-7
TGTGCCATCAGTAGTGGGTCCTACGAGCAGTACTTC
CAISSGSYEQYF
>TRBD1|many|TRBV2|TRBJ1-3
TGTGCCAGCAGTGAACTGGACAGGGGTTTCAGAAACACCATATATTTT
CASSELDRGFRNTIYF
>TRBD1|few|TRBV5-5|TRBJ1-1
TGTGCCAGCAGCCTACGGACAGGGAACACTGAAGCTTTCTTT
CASSLRTGNTEAFF
>NA|NA|TRBV20-1|TRBJ2-7
TGCAGTGCTAGTCCTCCTCGGTCCTACGAGCAGTACTTC
CSASPPRSYEQYF
>NA|many|TRBV5-1|TRBJ2-1
TGCGCCAGCTCCCCGGAGGGCCGGCTCAAATACAATGAGCAGTTCTTC
CASSPEGRLKYNEQFF
>NA|many|TRBV12-3/TRBV12-4|TRBJ2-2
TGTGCCAGCAGTTTAGCGGGCGGGGAGCTGTTTTTT
CASSLAGGELFF
>TRBD2|many|TRBV20-1|TRBJ2-7
TGCAGTGCTAGCGGGAGGGGGGTCTCCTACGAGCAGTACTTC
CSASGRGVSYEQYF
>NA|many|TRBV5-1|TRBJ1-1
TGCGCCAGCAGCTTGCCTCAGGGATCTGAAGCTTTCTTT
CASSLPQGSEAFF
>NA|many|TRBV9|TRBJ2-1
TGTGCCAGCAGTAGCTACGGGGGTTACTACAATGAGCAGTTCTTC
CASSSYGGYYNEQFF
>TRBD2|NA|TRBV29-1|TRBJ2-1
TGCAGCGTTGAACCTACTAGCGGGGTCCATAATGAGCAGTTCTTC
CSVEPTSGVHNEQFF
>NA|many|TRBV6-6|TRBJ2-1
TGTGCCAGCAGTTACGGCGGGACTTACAATGAGCAGTTCTTC
CASSYGGTYNEQFF
>TRBD1|NA|TRBV7-6|TRBJ2-4
TGTGCCAGCAGCCCGATACGAACAGGGGGCGTAACCAAAAACATTCAGTACTTC
CASSPIRTGGVTKNIQYF
>NA|many|TRBV20-1|TRBJ2-5
TGCAGTGTTGAGATACAAGAGACCCAGTACTTC
CSVEIQETQYF
>TRBD2|many|TRBV6-6|TRBJ2-7
TGTGCCAGCAGTTCCCCAGCGGGGTACGAGCAGTACTTC
CASSSPAGYEQYF
>NA|many|TRBV2|TRBJ1-5
TGTGCCAGCAGTTTCGACAGTAATCAGCCCCAGCATTTT
CASSFDSNQPQHF
>TRBD1|many|TRBV13|TRBJ2-7
TGTGCCAGCAGCTTAGACAGGGGCGGGTACGAGCAGTACTTC
CASSLDRGGYEQYF
>NA|NA|TRBV6-2/TRBV6-3|TRBJ2-3
TGTGCCAGCAGGTTTGGACAGCCGAGCACGGTTACGCAGTATTTT
CASRFGQPSTVTQYF
>TRBD1|many|TRBV11-3|TRBJ2-3
TGTGCCAGCAGCCCTCGGACAGGCCCAGATACGCAGTATTTT
CASSPRTGPDTQYF
>NA|many|TRBV6-2/TRBV6-3|TRBJ2-7
TGTGCCAGCAACAATGATGGCCCCGGCGAGCAGTACTTC
CASNNDGPGEQYF
>NA|NA|TRBV10-3|TRBJ2-3
TGTGCCATCAGTGATGTGGGGCACACAGATACGCAGTATTTT
CAISDVGHTDTQYF
>TRBD1|many|TRBV4-1|TRBJ1-6
TGCGCCAGCAGCCAAGGCGGTTCGGGGACAGGGAATAATTCACCCCTCCACTTT
CASSQGGSGTGNNSPLHF
>TRBD2|NA|TRBV14|TRBJ2-3
TGTGCCAGCAGCCAAGATCAAGCGGGGGGGTACACAGATACGCAGTATTTT
CASSQDQAGGYTDTQYF
>TRBD1|NA|TRBV20-1|TRBJ1-5
TGCAGTGCTACCCGGGACAGGGGTGGGCAGCCCCAGCATTTT
CSATRDRGGQPQHF
>NA|few|TRBV2|TRBJ1-1
TGTGCCAGCAGAGAAGACAGATTCAGGCCTGAAGCTTTCTTT
CASREDRFRPEAFF
>TRBD2|NA|TRBV11-2|TRBJ2-3
TGTGCCAGCAGCTTAGGTAGCGGGGCCCGGTTTGATACGCAGTATTTT
CASSLGSGARFDTQYF
>TRBD1|many|TRBV7-3|TRBJ2-7
TGTGCCAGCAGCTTGGGTGGGGGACAGGGGGCCTACGAGCAGTACTTC
CASSLGGGQGAYEQYF
>NA|few|TRBV15|TRBJ2-7
TGTGCCACCAGCAGAGAACGTGGCTCCTACGAGCAGTACTTC
CATSRERGSYEQYF